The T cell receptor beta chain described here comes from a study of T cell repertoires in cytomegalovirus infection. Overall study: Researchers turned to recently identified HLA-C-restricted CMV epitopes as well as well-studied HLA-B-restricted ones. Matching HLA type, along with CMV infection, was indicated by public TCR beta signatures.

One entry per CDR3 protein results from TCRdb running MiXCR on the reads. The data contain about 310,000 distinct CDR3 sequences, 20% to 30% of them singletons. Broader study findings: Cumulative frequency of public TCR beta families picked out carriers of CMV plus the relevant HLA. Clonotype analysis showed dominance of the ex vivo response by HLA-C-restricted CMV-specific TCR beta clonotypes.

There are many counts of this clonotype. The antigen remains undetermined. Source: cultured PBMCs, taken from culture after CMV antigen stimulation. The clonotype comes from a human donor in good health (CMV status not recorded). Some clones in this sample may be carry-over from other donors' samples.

The CDR3 region has the DNA TGTGCCAGCAGCTTATTTAGGAGCACAGATACGCAGTATTTT. Amino acid sequence: CASSLFRSTDTQYF. V usage is TRBV7-8 and J usage is TRBJ2-3; the D is unclear. The CDR3 is 14 residues long. Germline CDR1 reads SGHVS; CDR2 reads FQNEAQ. V was pared by 2 bases and J by 0 bases, with 6 bases between.